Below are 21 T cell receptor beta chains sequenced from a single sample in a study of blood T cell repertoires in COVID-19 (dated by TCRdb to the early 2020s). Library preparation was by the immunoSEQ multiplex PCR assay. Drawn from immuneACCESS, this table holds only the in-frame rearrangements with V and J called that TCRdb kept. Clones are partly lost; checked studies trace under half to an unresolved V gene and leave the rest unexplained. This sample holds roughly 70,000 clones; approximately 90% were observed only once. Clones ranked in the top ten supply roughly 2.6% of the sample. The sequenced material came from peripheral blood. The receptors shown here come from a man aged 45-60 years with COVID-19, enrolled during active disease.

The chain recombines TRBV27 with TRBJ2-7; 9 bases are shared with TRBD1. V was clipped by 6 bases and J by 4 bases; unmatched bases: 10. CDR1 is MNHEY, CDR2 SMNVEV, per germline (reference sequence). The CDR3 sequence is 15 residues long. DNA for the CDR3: TGTGCCAGCAGCCCCGGGGGGACAGGGCTTTACGAGCAGTACTTC. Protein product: CASSPGGTGLYEQYF.

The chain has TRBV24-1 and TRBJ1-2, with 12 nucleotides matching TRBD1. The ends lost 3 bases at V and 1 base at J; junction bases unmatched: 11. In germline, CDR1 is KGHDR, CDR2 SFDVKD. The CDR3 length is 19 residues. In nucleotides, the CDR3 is TGTGCCACCAGTGATGCCACTGGGACAGGGGGCCTGGGTAACTATGGCTACACCTTC. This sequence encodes CATSDATGTGGLGNYGYTF.

This CDR3 reads CASSPPNRANGYTF. The CDR3 nucleotides read TGTGCCAGCTCACCACCGAACAGGGCAAATGGCTACACCTTC. The chain combines TRBV18 with TRBJ1-2; D is possibly TRBD1 (6 bases). V lost 0 bases and J 6 bases, leaving 11 bases between the germline ends. This CDR3 contains 14 residues. Looked up from germline, CDR1 is KGHSH and CDR2 is LQKENI.

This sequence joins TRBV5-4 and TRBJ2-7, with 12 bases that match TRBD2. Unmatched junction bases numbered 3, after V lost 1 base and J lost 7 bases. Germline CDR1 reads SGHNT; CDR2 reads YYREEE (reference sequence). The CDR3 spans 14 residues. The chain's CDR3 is CASSLRGLAGEQYF. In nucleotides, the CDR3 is TGTGCCAGCAGCTTGCGAGGACTAGCGGGAGAGCAGTACTTC.

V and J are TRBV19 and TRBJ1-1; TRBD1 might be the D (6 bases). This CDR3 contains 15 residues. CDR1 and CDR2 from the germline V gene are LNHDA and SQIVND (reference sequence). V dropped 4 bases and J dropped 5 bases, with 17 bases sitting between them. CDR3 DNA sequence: TGTGCCAGTAGTACGCTGACAGGAAAGAGGACTGAAGCTTTCTTT. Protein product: CASSTLTGKRTEAFF.

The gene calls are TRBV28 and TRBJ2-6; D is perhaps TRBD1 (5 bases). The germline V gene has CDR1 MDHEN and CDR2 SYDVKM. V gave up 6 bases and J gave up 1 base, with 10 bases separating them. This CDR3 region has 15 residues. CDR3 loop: CASSYPGSGANVLTF. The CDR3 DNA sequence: TGTGCCAGCAGCTACCCAGGGTCTGGGGCCAACGTCCTGACTTTC.

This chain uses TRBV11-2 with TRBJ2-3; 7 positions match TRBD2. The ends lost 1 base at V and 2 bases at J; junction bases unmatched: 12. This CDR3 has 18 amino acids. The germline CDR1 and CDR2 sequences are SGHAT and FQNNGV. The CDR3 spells CASSLGIWLAEPTDTQYF. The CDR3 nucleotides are TGTGCCAGCAGCTTAGGAATCTGGCTAGCGGAACCCACAGATACGCAGTATTTT.

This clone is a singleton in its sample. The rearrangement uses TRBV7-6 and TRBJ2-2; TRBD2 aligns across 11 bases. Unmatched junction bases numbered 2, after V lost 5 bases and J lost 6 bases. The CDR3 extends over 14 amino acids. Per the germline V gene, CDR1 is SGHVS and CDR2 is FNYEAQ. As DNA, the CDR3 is TGTGCCAGCAGCATACTAGCGGGAGCCGGGGAGCTGTTTTTT. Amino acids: CASSILAGAGELFF. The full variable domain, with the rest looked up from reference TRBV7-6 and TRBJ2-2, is GAGVSQSPRYKVTKRGQDVALRCDPISGHVSLYWYRQALGQGPEFLTYFNYEAQQDKSGLPNDRFSAERPEGSISTLTIQRTEQRDSAMYRCASSILAGAGELFFGEGSRLTVL.

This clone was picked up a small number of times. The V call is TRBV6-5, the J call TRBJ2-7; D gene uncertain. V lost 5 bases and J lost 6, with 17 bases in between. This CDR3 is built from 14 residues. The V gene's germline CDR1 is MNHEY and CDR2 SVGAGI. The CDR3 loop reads CASSISRRVSEQYF. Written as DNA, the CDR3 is TGTGCCAGCAGTATCAGCAGGCGTGTATCCGAGCAGTACTTC.

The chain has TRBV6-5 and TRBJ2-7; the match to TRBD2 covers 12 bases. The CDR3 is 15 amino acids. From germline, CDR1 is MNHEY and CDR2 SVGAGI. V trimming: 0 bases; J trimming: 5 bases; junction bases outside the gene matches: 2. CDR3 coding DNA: TGTGCCAGCAGTTACTCTGGACTAGCGGGACACGAGCAGTACTTC. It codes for CASSYSGLAGHEQYF.

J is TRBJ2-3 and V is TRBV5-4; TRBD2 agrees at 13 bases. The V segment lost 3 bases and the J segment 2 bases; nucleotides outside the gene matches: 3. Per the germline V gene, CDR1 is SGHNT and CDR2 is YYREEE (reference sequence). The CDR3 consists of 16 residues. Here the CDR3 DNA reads TGTGCCAGCAGCTCCGGGACTAGCGGGGTCACAGATACGCAGTATTTT. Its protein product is CASSSGTSGVTDTQYF.

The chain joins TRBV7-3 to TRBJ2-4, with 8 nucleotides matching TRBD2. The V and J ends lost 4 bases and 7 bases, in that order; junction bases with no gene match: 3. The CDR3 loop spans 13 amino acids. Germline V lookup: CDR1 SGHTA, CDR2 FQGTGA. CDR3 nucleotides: TGTGCCAGCAGCTCCTCGGGGGGGAACATTCAGTACTTC. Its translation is CASSSSGGNIQYF.

The CDR3 DNA follows: TGTGCCAGCAGCTTGGCAGGGCAAGATACGCAGTATTTT. Translation gives CASSLAGQDTQYF. This chain uses TRBV7-9 with TRBJ2-3; TRBD1 might be the D (5 bases). The CDR3 extends over 13 amino acids. The germline V gene encodes CDR1 SEHNR and CDR2 FQNEAQ (reference sequence). The V end lost 3 bases, the J end lost 5 bases, and 9 bases lay between the germline ends.

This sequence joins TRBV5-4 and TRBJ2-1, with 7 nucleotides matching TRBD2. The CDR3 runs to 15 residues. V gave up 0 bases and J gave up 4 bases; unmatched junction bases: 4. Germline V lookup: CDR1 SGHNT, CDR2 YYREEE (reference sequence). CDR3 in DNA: TGTGCCAGCAGCTTGGGGTCTAGCGGTTACAATGAGCAGTTCTTC. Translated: CASSLGSSGYNEQFF.

The CDR3 coding sequence is TGTGCCAGCTGGGAGAGCTCTGGAAACACCATATATTTT. This codes for CASWESSGNTIYF. The chain couples TRBV6-6 to TRBJ1-3; D uncertain. Germline assignment: CDR1 MNHNY and CDR2 SVGAGI (reference sequence). V was pared by 8 bases and J by 0 bases, with 8 bases between. The CDR3 runs to 13 residues.

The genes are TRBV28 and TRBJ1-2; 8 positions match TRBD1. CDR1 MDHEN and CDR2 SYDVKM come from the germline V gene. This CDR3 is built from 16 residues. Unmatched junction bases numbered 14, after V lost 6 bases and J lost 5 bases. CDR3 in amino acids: CASSRIPQGAYYGYTF. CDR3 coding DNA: TGTGCCAGCAGCCGTATACCTCAGGGGGCTTATTATGGCTACACCTTC.

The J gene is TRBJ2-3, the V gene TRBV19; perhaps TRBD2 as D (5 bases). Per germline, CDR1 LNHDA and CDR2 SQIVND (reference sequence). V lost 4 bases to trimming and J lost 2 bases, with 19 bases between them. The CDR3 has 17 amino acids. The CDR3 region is CASSKAWGEGFTDTQYF. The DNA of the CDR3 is TGTGCCAGTAGTAAAGCGTGGGGAGAAGGATTCACAGATACGCAGTATTTT.

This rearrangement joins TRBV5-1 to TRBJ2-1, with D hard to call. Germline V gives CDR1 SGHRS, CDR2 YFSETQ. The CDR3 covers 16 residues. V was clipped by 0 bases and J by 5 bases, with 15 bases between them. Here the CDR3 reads CASSLVVTSINNEQFF. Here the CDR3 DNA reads TGCGCCAGCAGCTTGGTCGTAACCTCTATTAACAATGAGCAGTTCTTC.

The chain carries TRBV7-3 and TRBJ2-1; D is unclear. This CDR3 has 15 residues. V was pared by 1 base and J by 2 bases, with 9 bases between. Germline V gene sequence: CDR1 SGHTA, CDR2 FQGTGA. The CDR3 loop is CASSLRNGAYNEQFF. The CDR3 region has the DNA TGTGCCAGCAGCTTAAGAAATGGAGCCTACAATGAGCAGTTCTTC. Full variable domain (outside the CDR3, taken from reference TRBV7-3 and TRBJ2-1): GAGVSQTPSNKVTEKGKYVELRCDPISGHTALYWYRQSLGQGPEFLIYFQGTGAADDSGLPNDRFFAVRPEGSVSTLKIQRTERGDSAVYLCASSLRNGAYNEQFFGPGTRLTVL.

CDR3 nucleotides: TGCGCCAGCAGCTTGGATGGTCAGGGGGCCGATTCCTACGAGCAGTACGTC. Protein sequence: CASSLDGQGADSYEQYV. The gene calls are TRBV5-1 and TRBJ2-7, with 8 bases that match TRBD1. Germline values: CDR1 SGHRS, CDR2 YFSETQ. The CDR3 totals 17 residues. V was clipped by 0 bases and J by 1 base; unmatched bases: 9.

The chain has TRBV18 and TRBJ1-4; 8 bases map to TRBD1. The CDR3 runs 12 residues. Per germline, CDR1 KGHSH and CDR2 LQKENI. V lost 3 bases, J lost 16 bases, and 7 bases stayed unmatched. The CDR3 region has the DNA TGTGCCAGCTCACCCTCACAGGGGGGACAGTTTTTT. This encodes CASSPSQGGQFF.